This T cell receptor (beta chain) originates from a study of blood T cell repertoires in COVID-19. Study-wide context: From T cells, B-cell-depleted T cells, or PBMCs came the material, which was cDNA or gDNA.

Authors' analysis steps: Reference gene primer amplification gave estimated nucleated cell counts. TCRdb's table, derived via immunoSEQ multiplex PCR, lists solely in-frame clones and lacks some. V, J and clone size derive from that table, while D and trimming were established from the DNA sequence. The sample lists some 700,000 clones, around 90% occurring once. V lost 5 bases and J lost 4, with 14 bases in between. CDR3 size: 14 residues. Per the germline V gene, CDR1 is SGHTA and CDR2 is FQGNSA. The sequenced material came from peripheral blood. The chain joins TRBV7-2 to TRBJ1-2; D is undetermined. The receptor's source is a woman younger than 35 with acute or convalescent COVID-19. CDR3 residues: CASSPRRPPYGYTF. The CDR3 DNA reads as TGTGCCAGCAGCCCACGGAGACCTCCCTATGGCTACACCTTC.